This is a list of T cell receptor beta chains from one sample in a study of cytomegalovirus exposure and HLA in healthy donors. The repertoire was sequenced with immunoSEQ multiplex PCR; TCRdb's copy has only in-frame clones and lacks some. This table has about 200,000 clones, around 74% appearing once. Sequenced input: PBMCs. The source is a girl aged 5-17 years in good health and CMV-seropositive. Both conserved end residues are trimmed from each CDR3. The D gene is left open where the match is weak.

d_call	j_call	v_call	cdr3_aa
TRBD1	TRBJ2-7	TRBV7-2	ASSRTGGEQY
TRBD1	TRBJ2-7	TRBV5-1	ASPRDRVDEQY
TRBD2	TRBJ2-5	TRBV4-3	ASSQDRGRGKQETQY
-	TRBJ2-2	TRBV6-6	ASSYSVTGELF
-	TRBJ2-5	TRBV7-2	ASSLALETQY
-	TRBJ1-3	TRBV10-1	ASSEGDLSSGNTIY
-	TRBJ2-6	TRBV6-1	ASSEVRHFSGANVLT
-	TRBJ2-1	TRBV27	ASSRGNNEQF
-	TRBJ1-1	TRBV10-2	ASSEPRKGTEAF
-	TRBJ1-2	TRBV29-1	SVEDLYGYT
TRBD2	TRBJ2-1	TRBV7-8	ASSSHARGAGTYNEQF
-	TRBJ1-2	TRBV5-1	ASSLGKGGTNYGYT
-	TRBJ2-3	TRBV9	ASSVEIGGSTDTQY
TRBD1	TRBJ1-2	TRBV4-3	ASSQRDRGHYGYT
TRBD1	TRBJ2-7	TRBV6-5	ASRRFGTGGYEQY
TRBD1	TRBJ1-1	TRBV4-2	ASSQAGTGAANTEAF
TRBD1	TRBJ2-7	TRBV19	AVGQADRFYEQY
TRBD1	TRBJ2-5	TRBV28	AIYDRGRETQY
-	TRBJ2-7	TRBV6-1	ASSEEGVRGDPYEQY
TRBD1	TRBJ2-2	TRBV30	AWGTGYNTGELF
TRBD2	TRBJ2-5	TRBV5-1	ASSLRRGGQETQY
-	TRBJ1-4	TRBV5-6	ASSGGGEKLF
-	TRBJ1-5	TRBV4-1	ASSRIQGLGNQPQH
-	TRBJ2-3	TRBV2	ASSFTRDTQY
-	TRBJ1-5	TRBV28	ASSAINELISNQPQH
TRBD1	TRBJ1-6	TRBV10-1	ASSAGQDNSPLH
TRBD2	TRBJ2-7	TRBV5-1	ASSLGTSGRLDEQY
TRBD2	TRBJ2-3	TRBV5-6	ASSYGGSTDTQY
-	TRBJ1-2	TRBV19	ASSINRVKYGYT